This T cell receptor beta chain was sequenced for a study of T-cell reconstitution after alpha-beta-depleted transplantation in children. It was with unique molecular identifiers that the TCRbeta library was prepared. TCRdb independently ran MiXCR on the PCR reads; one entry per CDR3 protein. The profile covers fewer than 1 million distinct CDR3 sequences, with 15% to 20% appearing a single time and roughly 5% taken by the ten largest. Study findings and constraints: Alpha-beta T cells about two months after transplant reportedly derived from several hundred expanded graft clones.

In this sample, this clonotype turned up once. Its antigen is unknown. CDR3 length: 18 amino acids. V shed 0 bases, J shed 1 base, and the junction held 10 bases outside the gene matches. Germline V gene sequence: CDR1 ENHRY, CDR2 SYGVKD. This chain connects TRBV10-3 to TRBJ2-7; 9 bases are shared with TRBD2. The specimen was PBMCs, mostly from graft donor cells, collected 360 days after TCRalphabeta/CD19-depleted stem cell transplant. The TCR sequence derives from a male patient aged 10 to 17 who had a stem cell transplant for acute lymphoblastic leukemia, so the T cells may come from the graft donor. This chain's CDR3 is CAISESGPGLAASYEQYF. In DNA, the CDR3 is TGTGCCATCAGTGAGTCCGGGCCGGGACTAGCTGCTTCCTACGAGCAGTACTTC.